These 21 T cell receptor beta chains originate from one sample sequenced in a study of cytomegalovirus exposure and HLA in healthy donors. PCR primers comprised 60 Vbeta and 13 Jbeta primers. Generated by immunoSEQ multiplex PCR, the TCRdb table keeps only in-frame clones and is missing some. The data hold roughly 88,000 clones, with about 80% observed a single time. The sample taken for sequencing was PBMCs. Receptors were obtained from a young man in good health and CMV-seropositive.

V is TRBV10-3 and J is TRBJ2-7; D is possibly TRBD1 (6 bases). CDR3 length: 14 amino acids. Germline V gives CDR1 ENHRY, CDR2 SYGVKD. V was shortened by 3 bases and J by 1 base, with 10 bases between the two germline ends. As DNA, the CDR3 is TGTGCCATCAGTGAAATAGGACAGTCCTACGAGCAGTACTTC. It yields the protein CAISEIGQSYEQYF.

This clone has a handful of counts. The chain is built from TRBV25-1 and TRBJ2-3; tentative D call: TRBD2 (5 bases). The germline V gene encodes CDR1 MGHDK and CDR2 SYGVNS. V lost 1 base and J lost 4, with 12 bases in between. The CDR3 is 15 residues long. The CDR3 is CASSEFRGGADTQYF. The CDR3 nucleotides are TGTGCCAGCAGTGAATTCCGGGGTGGGGCAGATACGCAGTATTTT. The whole variable domain, filled in from reference TRBV25-1 and TRBJ2-3, reads EADIYQTPRYLVIGTGKKITLECSQTMGHDKMYWYQQDPGMELHLIHYSYGVNSTEKGDLSSESTVSRIRTEHFPLTLESARPSHTSQYLCASSEFRGGADTQYFGPGTRLTVL.

This chain links TRBV18 with TRBJ2-2; TRBD1 aligns across 8 bases. Germline CDR1 KGHSH, CDR2 LQKENI. The CDR3 spans 14 residues. V was pared by 3 bases and J by 6 bases, with 3 bases of the junction left unmatched. The CDR3 nucleotides read TGTGCCAGCTCACCGATACAGGGGGCCGGGGAGCTGTTTTTT. The encoded protein is CASSPIQGAGELFF.

This clone appeared a few times. The CDR3 nucleotides read TGTGCCAGCAGCGACGGACTAGCGGTCACAGATACGCAGTATTTT. Its translation is CASSDGLAVTDTQYF. This sequence joins TRBV7-8 and TRBJ2-3; TRBD2 matches 10 bases. This CDR3 contains 15 residues. After removal of 5 bases from V and 2 bases from J, the junction contained 4 bases not matched to a gene. Germline CDR1 reads SGHVS; CDR2 reads FQNEAQ.

The chain carries TRBV23-1 and TRBJ1-2; 12 bases are a match to TRBD1. TRBV23-1 is given ORF status, its function remaining uncertain. CDR3 size: 15 residues. Germline trimming cut 4 bases from V and 8 bases from J; bases unmatched to any gene: 8. CDR3 nucleotide sequence: TGCGCCAGCAGTCGACCGGGACAGGGGGCGGAAGGCTACACCTTC. Residues: CASSRPGQGAEGYTF.

The chain employs TRBV2 and TRBJ1-1; D might be TRBD1 (5 bases). The V gene's germline CDR1 is SNHLY and CDR2 FYNNEI. The CDR3 is 13 residues long. Trimming removed 6 bases from V and 1 base from J, with 9 bases in between. The CDR3 is CASSIQANTEAFF. CDR3 nucleotide sequence: TGTGCCAGCAGCATACAGGCGAACACTGAAGCTTTCTTT.

The sample holds one count of this clone. The J gene is TRBJ1-5, the V gene TRBV9, with 7 bases identical to TRBD1. Germline-derived CDR1 and CDR2 are SGDLS and YYNGEE. This CDR3 is built from 15 residues. Unmatched junction bases numbered 3, after V lost 3 bases and J lost 0 bases. CDR3 sequence reads: CASSAGTASNQPQHF. DNA for the CDR3: TGTGCCAGCAGCGCCGGGACAGCTAGCAATCAGCCCCAGCATTTT.

The chain links TRBV13 to TRBJ2-3; D possibly corresponds to TRBD1 (7 bases). Germline V gene data show CDR1 as PRHDT and CDR2 as FYEKMQ (reference sequence). The V and J ends lost 6 bases and 0 bases respectively, with 16 bases between them. There are 16 residues in the CDR3. The CDR3 DNA reads as TGTGCCAGCAGTCCTCGGGGGACAGACAGCACAGATACGCAGTATTTT. Its translation: CASSPRGTDSTDTQYF.

This clone was counted between two and nine times. The rearrangement uses TRBV7-6 and TRBJ2-1, with 7 bases lining up with TRBD2. Germline CDR1 and CDR2: SGHVS and FNYEAQ. The CDR3 has 14 residues. V trimming: 1 base; J trimming: 9 bases; junction bases outside the gene matches: 6. As DNA, the CDR3 is TGTGCCAGCAGCTTAGACGGGGGGAGGAGTGAGCAGTTCTTC. Residues: CASSLDGGRSEQFF.

This clone was found a few times. The gene calls are TRBV5-1 and TRBJ2-3, with 7 bases matching TRBD2. The CDR3 totals 16 residues. The V gene end was trimmed by 0 bases and the J gene end by 0 bases; junction bases not matched to a gene: 4. Germline CDR1 reads SGHRS; CDR2 reads YFSETQ. The CDR3 region is CASSLASGSSTDTQYF. The CDR3, as DNA: TGCGCCAGCAGCTTGGCTAGCGGTTCCAGCACAGATACGCAGTATTTT.

The chain carries TRBV27 and TRBJ2-5; 12 bases line up with TRBD2. This CDR3 region has 16 residues. After removal of 5 bases from V and 4 bases from J, the junction contained 8 bases not matched to a gene. Germline assignment: CDR1 MNHEY and CDR2 SMNVEV (reference sequence). The CDR3 DNA reads as TGTGCCAGCAGTACGGGACTAGCGGGCCCGACAGAGACCCAGTACTTC. Residues: CASSTGLAGPTETQYF.

In this sample, this clone turned up a few times. Other DNA sequences in the same sample also yield this CDR3. V usage is TRBV19 and J usage is TRBJ2-2; weak D call: TRBD2 (5 bases). This CDR3 spans 16 amino acids. V was pared by 8 bases and J by 0 bases, with 16 bases between. Looked up from germline, CDR1 is LNHDA and CDR2 is SQIVND (reference sequence). The chain's CDR3 is CASSRPTGSNTGELFF. CDR3 nucleotides: TGTGCCAGTTCGAGACCGACGGGGTCGAACACCGGGGAGCTGTTTTTT.

This clone was seen once. The gene calls are TRBV15 and TRBJ1-6; D perhaps matches TRBD1 (5 bases). The CDR3 is 14 amino acids. Trimming stripped 7 bases from V and 0 bases from J, with 7 bases between. Germline V lookup: CDR1 LNHNV, CDR2 YYDKDF (reference sequence). CDR3 DNA sequence: TGTGCCACCACTGACAGCTCCTATAATTCACCCCTCCACTTT. Amino acid sequence: CATTDSSYNSPLHF.

The CDR3 DNA is TGCGCCAGCAGCTTGGGACAGTTTTCGAACACTGAAGCTTTCTTT. Translated: CASSLGQFSNTEAFF. The chain employs TRBV5-1 and TRBJ1-1, with D maybe TRBD1 (5 bases). Trimming cost V 0 bases and J 1 base, with 10 bases left between them. This CDR3 region has 15 residues. CDR1 SGHRS and CDR2 YFSETQ come from the germline V gene.

J is TRBJ1-1 and V is TRBV5-1; D may be TRBD1 (5 bases). Germline V CDR1 and CDR2: SGHRS, YFSETQ. The germline V and J ends were trimmed by 0 bases and 1 base, with 10 bases remaining between them. This CDR3 is built from 15 residues. CDR3 protein: CASSLGLQANTEAFF. In nucleotides, the CDR3 is TGCGCCAGCAGCTTGGGCCTACAGGCGAACACTGAAGCTTTCTTT.

The chain has TRBV7-8 and TRBJ1-5; D not certain. CDR3 length: 13 residues. Germline values: CDR1 SGHVS, CDR2 FQNEAQ. Trimming took off 5 bases at V and 4 bases at J, with 9 bases between the two ends. The CDR3 DNA reads TGTGCCAGCAGCCCGTCGGTTAATCAGCCCCAGCATTTT. Translated, it gives CASSPSVNQPQHF. Supplemented by reference TRBV7-8 and TRBJ1-5, the full variable domain reads GAGVSQSPRYKVAKRGQDVALRCDPISGHVSLFWYQQALGQGPEFLTYFQNEAQLDKSGLPSDRFFAERPEGSVSTLKIQRTQQEDSAVYLCASSPSVNQPQHFGDGTRLSIL.

The rearrangement uses TRBV30 and TRBJ1-5; weak D call: TRBD1 (5 bases). Trimming took off 4 bases at V and 4 bases at J, with 11 bases between the two ends. Germline V CDR1 and CDR2: GTSNPN, SVGIG (reference sequence). The length of the CDR3 is 13 residues. In DNA form, the CDR3 reads TGTGCCTGGACGGGGGTAGGGAATCAGCCCCAGCATTTT. It specifies CAWTGVGNQPQHF.

The rearrangement uses TRBV7-8 and TRBJ1-2; TRBD1 agrees at 8 bases. Trimming cost V 6 bases and J 6 bases; bases outside gene matches: 3. The CDR3 runs 12 residues. Germline lookup yields CDR1 SGHVS and CDR2 FQNEAQ. The CDR3 nucleotides read TGTGCCAGCAGAAGACAGGGGCATGGCTACACCTTC. This encodes CASRRQGHGYTF.

This chain joins TRBV5-5 and TRBJ1-1, with 10 bases fitting TRBD1. Germline CDR1 reads SGHKS; CDR2 reads YYEKEE (reference sequence). The V gene end was trimmed by 3 bases and the J gene end by 4 bases; junction bases not matched to a gene: 0. This CDR3 region has 13 residues. This CDR3 reads CASSWDRGTEAFF. The DNA of the CDR3 is TGTGCCAGCAGCTGGGACAGGGGCACTGAAGCTTTCTTT.

This clone is a singleton in its sample. J is TRBJ1-2 and V is TRBV7-2; D uncertain. V lost 1 base and J lost 4, with 7 bases in between. There are 13 residues in the CDR3. Germline V gives CDR1 SGHTA, CDR2 FQGNSA. Here the CDR3 reads CASSLDPVYGYTF. The CDR3 DNA is TGTGCCAGCAGCTTAGATCCCGTCTATGGCTACACCTTC.

The rearrangement links TRBV7-8 to TRBJ1-2; 8 bases map to TRBD1. V lost 4 bases, J lost 5 bases, and 9 bases stayed unmatched. CDR3 length: 15 amino acids. Looked up from germline, CDR1 is SGHVS and CDR2 is FQNEAQ. The chain's CDR3 is CASSSGQESLYGYTF. CDR3 DNA sequence: TGTGCCAGCAGCTCGGGACAGGAGAGTTTGTATGGCTACACCTTC.